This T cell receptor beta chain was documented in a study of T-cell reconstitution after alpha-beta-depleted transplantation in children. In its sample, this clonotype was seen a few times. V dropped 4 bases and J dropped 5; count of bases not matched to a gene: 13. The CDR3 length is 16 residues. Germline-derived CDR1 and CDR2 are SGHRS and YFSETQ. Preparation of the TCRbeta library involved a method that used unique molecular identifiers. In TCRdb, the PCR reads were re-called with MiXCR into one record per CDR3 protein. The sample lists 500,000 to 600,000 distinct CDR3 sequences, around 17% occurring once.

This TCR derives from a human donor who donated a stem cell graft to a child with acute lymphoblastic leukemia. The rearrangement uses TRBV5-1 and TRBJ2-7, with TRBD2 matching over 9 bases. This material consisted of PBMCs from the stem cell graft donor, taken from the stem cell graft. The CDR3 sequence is CASSSTASGGLNEQYF. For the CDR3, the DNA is TGCGCCAGCAGCAGTACAGCAAGCGGGGGGCTTAACGAGCAGTACTTC.